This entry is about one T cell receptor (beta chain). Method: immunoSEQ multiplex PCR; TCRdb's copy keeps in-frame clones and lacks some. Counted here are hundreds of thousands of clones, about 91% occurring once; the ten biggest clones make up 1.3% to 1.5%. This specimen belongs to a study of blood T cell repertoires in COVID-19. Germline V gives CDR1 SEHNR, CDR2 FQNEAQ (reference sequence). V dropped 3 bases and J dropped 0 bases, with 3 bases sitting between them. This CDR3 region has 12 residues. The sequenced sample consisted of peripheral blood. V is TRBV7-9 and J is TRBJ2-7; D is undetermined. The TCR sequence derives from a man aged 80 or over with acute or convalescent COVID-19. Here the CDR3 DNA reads TGTGCCAGCAGCTTGAGCTCCTACGAGCAGTACTTC. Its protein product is CASSLSSYEQYF. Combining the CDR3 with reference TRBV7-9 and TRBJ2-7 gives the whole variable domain DTGVSQNPRHKITKRGQNVTFRCDPISEHNRLYWYRQTLGQGPEFLTYFQNEAQLEKSRLLSDRFSAERPKGSFSTLEIQRTEQGDSAMYLCASSLSSYEQYFGPGTRLTVT.